Included here is one TCR beta chain sequence, with context. These data belong to a study of blood T cell repertoires in COVID-19. Study information: From the United States, Italy and Spain came samples of acute and convalescent COVID-19.

Only in-frame clones appear in the TCRdb table, and some are missing; sequencing was by immunoSEQ multiplex PCR. The table has some 250,000 clones, around 89% seen once. Looked up from germline, CDR1 is KGHSH and CDR2 is LQKENI. This CDR3 is 14 amino acids long. Trimming took 0 bases from V and 14 from J; bases not matched to a gene: 7. The source of this sequence is a man aged 35-49 years who had recovered from COVID-19. This chain uses TRBV18 with TRBJ1-4; the match to TRBD1 covers 9 bases. Material for sequencing was PBMCs or T cells enriched from blood (not recorded which). The CDR3 loop reads CASSPPGQGGRLFF. The CDR3 DNA reads TGTGCCAGCTCACCACCGGGACAGGGAGGGAGGCTGTTTTTT.